This TCR beta chain stems from a study of radiotherapy plus CTLA-4 blockade in lung cancer. Findings and caveats of the study: Clones of tumor-derived TCRs expanded in blood after radiotherapy plus ipilimumab.

The CDR3 spans 14 residues. Germline V gene lookup returns CDR1 SGDLS and CDR2 YYNGEE. V lost 6 bases and J 2 bases, leaving 11 bases between the germline ends. TCRdb's copy holds only in-frame clones and misses some; the assay was immunoSEQ multiplex PCR. This table holds roughly 75,000 clones, about 80% found once. In the case of this clone: Antigen unknown.

The sample consisted of peripheral blood, taken from a patient treated with radiotherapy plus ipilimumab. This sequence was found in a human donor with non-small cell lung cancer who had stable disease on radiotherapy plus ipilimumab. The chain has TRBV9 and TRBJ2-2; D not certain. The CDR3 region is CASKPGPNTGELFF. CDR3 nucleotides: TGTGCCAGCAAGCCGGGTCCCAACACCGGGGAGCTGTTTTTT.